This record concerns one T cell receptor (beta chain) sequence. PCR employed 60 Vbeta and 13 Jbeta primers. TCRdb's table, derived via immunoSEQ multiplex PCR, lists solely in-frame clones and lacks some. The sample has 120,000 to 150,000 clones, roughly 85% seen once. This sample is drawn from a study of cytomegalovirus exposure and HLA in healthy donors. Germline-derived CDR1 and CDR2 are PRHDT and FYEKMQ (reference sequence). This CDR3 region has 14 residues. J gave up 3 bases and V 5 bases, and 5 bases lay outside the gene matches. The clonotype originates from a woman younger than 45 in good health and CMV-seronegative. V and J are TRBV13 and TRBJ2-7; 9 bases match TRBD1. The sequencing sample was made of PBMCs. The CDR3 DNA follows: TGTGCCAGCAGCCCCACGGACAGGGGCTACGAGCAGTACTTC. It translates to CASSPTDRGYEQYF.